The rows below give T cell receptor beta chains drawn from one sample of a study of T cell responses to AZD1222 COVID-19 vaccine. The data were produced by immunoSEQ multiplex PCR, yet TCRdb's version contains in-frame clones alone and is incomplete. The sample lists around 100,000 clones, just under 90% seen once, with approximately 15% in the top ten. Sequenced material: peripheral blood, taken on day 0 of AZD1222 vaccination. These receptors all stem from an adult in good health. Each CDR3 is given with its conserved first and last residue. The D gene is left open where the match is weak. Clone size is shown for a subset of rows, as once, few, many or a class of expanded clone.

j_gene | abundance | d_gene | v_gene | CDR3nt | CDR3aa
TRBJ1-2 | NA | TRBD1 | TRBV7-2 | TGTGCCAGCAGCTTACGGCGGGACAGGACTGCCTATGGCTACACCTTC | CASSLRRDRTAYGYTF
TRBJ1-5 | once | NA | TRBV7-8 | TGTGCCAGCGGAACCACAGGGAATCAGCCCCAGCATTTT | CASGTTGNQPQHF
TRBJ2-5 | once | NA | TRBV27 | TGTGCCAGCAGTTTAGATCGGGAGACCCAGTACTTC | CASSLDRETQYF
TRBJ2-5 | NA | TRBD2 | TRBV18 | TGTGCCAGCTCAACCGGGACTAGCGGGAAAAAAGAAGAGACCCAGTACTTC | CASSTGTSGKKEETQYF
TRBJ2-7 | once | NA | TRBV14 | TGTGCCAGCAGCCAAGAATCTGCCCCCCAGGGACGATCATCCTTC | CASSQESAPQGRSSF
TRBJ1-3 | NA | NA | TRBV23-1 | TGCGCCAGCAGTTACGACGGGGGCCCTGGAAACACCATATATTTT | CASSYDGGPGNTIYF
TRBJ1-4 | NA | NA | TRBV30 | TGTGCCTGGAGTGTACGGGAAAAACTGTTTTTT | CAWSVREKLFF
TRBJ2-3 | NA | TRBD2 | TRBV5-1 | TGCGCCAGCAGCTTGGAGGCGGGAGGGGCAGATACGCAGTATTTT | CASSLEAGGADTQYF
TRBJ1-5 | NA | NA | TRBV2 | TGTGCCAGCGAAGATGGACAACTTAGCAATCAGCCCCAGCATTTT | CASEDGQLSNQPQHF
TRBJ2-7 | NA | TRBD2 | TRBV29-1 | TGCAGCGTTGAAGTTGGCGGGAGGAGGTCCTACGAGCAGTACTTC | CSVEVGGRRSYEQYF
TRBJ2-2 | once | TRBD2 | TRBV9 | TGTGCCAGCAGCCCCCGTGGAGCGGGGATTGACACCGGGGAGCTGTTTTTT | CASSPRGAGIDTGELFF
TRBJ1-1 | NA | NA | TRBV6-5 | TGTGCCAGCAGTTACGGGGGGCAGGGGAACACTGAAGCTTTCTTT | CASSYGGQGNTEAFF
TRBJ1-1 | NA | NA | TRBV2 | TGTGCCGCCGGATACCTGAACACTGAAGCTTTCTTT | CAAGYLNTEAFF
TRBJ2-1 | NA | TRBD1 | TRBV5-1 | TGCGCCAGCAGCTTGGTCGCTGGGACAGAGGGAAATGAGCAGTTCTTC | CASSLVAGTEGNEQFF
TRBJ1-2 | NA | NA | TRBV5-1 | TGCGCCAGCAGCTTGGCATTAATGACTGGGGACGGCTACACCTTC | CASSLALMTGDGYTF
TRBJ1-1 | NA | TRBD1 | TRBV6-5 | TGTGCCAGCAGCTTAATGGGGACAGTAAATGAAGCTTTCTTT | CASSLMGTVNEAFF
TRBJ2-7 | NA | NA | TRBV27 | TGTGCCAGCAGTTTCTCGACAGGCTACGAGCAGTACTTC | CASSFSTGYEQYF
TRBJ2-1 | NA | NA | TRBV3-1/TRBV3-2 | TGTGCCAGCAGCCAAGATCTTGGAACCTACAATGAGCAGTTCTTC | CASSQDLGTYNEQFF
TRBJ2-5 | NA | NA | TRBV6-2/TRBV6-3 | TGTGCCAGCAGTCGACAGGGGAGGGGTGAGACCCAGTACTTC | CASSRQGRGETQYF
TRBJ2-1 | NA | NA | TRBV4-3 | TGCGCCAGCAGCCAAAGCCAGGGACTCTCCAATGAGCAGTTCTTC | CASSQSQGLSNEQFF
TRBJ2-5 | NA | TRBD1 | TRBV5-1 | TGCGCCAGCAGCTTGGTCTCAGGGGGAATGGTGGAGACCCAGTACTTC | CASSLVSGGMVETQYF
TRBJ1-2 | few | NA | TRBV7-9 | TGTGCCAGCAGCTTTGGGGGGAGGAACTATGGCTACACCTTC | CASSFGGRNYGYTF
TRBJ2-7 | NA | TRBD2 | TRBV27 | TGTGCCAGCAGTTCGGGGACTAGCGGTGGCGAGCAGTACTTC | CASSSGTSGGEQYF
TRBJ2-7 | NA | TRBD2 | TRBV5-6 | TGTGCCAGCAGCTTGCGCGCGTGGACTAGCGGGAGCTACGAGCAGTACTTC | CASSLRAWTSGSYEQYF
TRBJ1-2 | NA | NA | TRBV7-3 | TGTGCCAGCAGCCTGGACAGTAACTATGGCTACACCTTC | CASSLDSNYGYTF
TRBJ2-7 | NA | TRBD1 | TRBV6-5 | TGTGCCAGCCAGGGACAGGGGAGTGAGCAGTACTTC | CASQGQGSEQYF
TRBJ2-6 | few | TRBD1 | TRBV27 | TGTGCCAGCAGTCCGCGGACAGGTGTTGTTTCTGGGGCCAACGTCCTGACTTTC | CASSPRTGVVSGANVLTF
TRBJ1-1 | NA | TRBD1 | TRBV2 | TGTGCCAGCAGCGGGACAGGGGCGGGCACTGAAGCTTTCTTT | CASSGTGAGTEAFF
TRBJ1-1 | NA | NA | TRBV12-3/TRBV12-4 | TGTGCCAGCAGGCGGGGACCTTCCACTGAAGCTTTCTTT | CASRRGPSTEAFF
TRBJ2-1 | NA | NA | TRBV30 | TGTGCCTGGCGCCGGGACCTCTCGCCGGTTGAGCAGTTCTTC | CAWRRDLSPVEQFF
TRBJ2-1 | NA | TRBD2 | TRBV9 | TGTGCCAGCAGCTTAACCGGGACTAGCTCGTCCCATGAGCAGTTCTTC | CASSLTGTSSSHEQFF
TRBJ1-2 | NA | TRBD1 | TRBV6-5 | TGTGCCAGCAGTACAGGGGGCTTTGGCTACACCTTC | CASSTGGFGYTF